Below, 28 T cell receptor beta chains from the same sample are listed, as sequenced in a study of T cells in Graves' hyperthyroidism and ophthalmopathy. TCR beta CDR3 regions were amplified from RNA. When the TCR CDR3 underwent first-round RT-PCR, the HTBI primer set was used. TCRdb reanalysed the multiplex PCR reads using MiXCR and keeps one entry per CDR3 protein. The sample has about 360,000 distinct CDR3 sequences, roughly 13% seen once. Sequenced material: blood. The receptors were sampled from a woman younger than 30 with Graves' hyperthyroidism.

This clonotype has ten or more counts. In DNA, the CDR3 is TGTGCCAGCAGCCAAGACCTTTTAACCGGGAACCCTGGGAGCAATCAGCCCCAGCATTTT. Its protein is CASSQDLLTGNPGSNQPQHF. The V gene is TRBV4-2, the J gene TRBJ1-5; D is undetermined. Germline V gives CDR1 LGHNA, CDR2 YNFKEQ. Trimming cost V 0 bases and J 1 base, with 22 bases left between them. The CDR3 loop spans 20 amino acids.

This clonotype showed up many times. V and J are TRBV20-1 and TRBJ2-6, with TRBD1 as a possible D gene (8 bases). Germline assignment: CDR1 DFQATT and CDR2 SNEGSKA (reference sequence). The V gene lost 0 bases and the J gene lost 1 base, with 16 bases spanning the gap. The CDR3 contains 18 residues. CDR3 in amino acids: CSARELDRGGSGANVLTF. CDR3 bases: TGCAGTGCTAGAGAGCTAGACAGGGGAGGGTCTGGGGCCAACGTCCTGACTTTC.

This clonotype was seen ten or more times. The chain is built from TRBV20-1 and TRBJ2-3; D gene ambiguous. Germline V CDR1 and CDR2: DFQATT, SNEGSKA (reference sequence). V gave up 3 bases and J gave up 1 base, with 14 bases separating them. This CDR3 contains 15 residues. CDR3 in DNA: TGCAGTGCTAGGACACCATGGACCCGCACAGATACGCAGTATTTT. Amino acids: CSARTPWTRTDTQYF.

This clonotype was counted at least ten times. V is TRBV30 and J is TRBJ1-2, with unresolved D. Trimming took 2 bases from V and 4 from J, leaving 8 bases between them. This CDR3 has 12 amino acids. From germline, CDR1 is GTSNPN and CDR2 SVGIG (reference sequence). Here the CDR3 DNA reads TGTGCCTGGAGTTCGGGGTCCTATGGCTACACCTTC. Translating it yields CAWSSGSYGYTF. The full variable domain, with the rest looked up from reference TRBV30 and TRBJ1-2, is SQTIHQWPATLVQPVGSPLSLECTVEGTSNPNLYWYRQAAGRGLQLLFYSVGIGQISSEVPQNLSASRPQDRQFILSSKKLLLSDSGFYLCAWSSGSYGYTFGSGTRLTVV.

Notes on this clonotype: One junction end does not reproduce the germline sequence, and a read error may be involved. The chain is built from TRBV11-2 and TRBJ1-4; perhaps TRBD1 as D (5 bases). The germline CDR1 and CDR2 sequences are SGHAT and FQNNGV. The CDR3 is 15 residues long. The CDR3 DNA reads TGCGCCAGCAGCCAAGATCAGGGTGCTAATGAAAAACTGTTTTTT. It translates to CASSQDQGANEKLFF.

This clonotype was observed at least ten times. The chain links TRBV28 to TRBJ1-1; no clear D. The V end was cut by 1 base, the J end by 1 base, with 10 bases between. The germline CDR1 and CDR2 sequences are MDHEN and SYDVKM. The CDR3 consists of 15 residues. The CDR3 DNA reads TGTGCCAGCAGTTTATTAGAGGGCTGGAACACTGAAGCTTTCTTT. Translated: CASSLLEGWNTEAFF.

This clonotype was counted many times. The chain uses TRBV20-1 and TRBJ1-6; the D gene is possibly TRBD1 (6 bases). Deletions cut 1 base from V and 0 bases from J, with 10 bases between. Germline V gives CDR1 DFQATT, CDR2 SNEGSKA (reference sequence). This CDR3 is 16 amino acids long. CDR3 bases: TGCAGTGCTAGAGCGGGGACACACTCCTATAATTCACCCCTCCACTTT. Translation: CSARAGTHSYNSPLHF.

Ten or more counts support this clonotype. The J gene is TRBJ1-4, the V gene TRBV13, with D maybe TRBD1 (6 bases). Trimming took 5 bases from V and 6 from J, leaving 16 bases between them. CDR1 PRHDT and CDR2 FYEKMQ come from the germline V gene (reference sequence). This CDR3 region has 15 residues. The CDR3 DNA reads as TGTGCCAGCAGCGCCCACAGGGAGGGGGATGAAAAACTGTTTTTT. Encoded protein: CASSAHREGDEKLFF.

This chain's CDR3 is CASSWGLRNTEAFF. The CDR3 DNA is TGCGCCAGCAGCTGGGGATTGAGGAACACTGAAGCTTTCTTT. V usage is TRBV5-1 and J usage is TRBJ1-1; D is unclear. The CDR3 has 14 amino acids. V lost 3 bases to trimming and J lost 1 base, with 10 bases between them. Germline CDR1 is SGHRS and CDR2 is YFSETQ.

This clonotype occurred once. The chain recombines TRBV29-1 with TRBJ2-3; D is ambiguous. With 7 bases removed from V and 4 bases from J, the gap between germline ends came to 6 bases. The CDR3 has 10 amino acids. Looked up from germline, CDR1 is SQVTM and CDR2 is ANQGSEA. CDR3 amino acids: CSASPDTQYF. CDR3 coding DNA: TGCAGCGCTAGTCCAGATACGCAGTATTTT.

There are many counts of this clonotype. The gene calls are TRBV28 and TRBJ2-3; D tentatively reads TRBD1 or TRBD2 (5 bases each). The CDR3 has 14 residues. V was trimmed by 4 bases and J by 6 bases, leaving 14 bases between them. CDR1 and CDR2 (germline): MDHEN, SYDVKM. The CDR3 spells CASSSSGTADTQYF. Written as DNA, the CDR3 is TGTGCCAGCAGTTCCTCCGGGACGGCCGATACGCAGTATTTT.

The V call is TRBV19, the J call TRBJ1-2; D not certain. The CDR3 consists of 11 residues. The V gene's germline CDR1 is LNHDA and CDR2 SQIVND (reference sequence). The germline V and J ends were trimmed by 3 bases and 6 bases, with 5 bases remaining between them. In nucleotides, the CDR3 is TGTGCCAGTAGTATCGGGAATGGCTACACCTTC. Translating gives CASSIGNGYTF.

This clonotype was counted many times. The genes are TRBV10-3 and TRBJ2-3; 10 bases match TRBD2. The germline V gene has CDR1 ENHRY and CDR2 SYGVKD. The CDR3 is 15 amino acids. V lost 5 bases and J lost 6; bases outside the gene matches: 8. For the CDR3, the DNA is TGTGCCATCAGTCCAAGACTAGCGGGTGAGGATACGCAGTATTTT. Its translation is CAISPRLAGEDTQYF.

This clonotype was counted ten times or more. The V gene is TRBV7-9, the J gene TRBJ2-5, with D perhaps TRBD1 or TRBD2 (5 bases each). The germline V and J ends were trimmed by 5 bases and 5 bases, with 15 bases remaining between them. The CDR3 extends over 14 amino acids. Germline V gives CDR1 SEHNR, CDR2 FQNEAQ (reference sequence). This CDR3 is CASSVFGARETQYF. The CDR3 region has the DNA TGTGCCAGCAGCGTATTCGGGGCTCGGGAGACCCAGTACTTC.

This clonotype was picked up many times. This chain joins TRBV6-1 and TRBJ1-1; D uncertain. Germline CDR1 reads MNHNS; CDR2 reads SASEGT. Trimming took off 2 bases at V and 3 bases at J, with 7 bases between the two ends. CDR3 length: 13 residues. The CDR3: CASSENRDTEAFF. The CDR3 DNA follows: TGTGCCAGCAGTGAAAATCGGGACACTGAAGCTTTCTTT.

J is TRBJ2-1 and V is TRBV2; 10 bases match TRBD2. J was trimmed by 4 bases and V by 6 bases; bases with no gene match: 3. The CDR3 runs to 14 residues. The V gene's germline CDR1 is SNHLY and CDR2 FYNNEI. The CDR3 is CASRGTSVYNEQFF. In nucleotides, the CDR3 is TGTGCCAGCAGGGGGACTAGCGTATACAATGAGCAGTTCTTC.

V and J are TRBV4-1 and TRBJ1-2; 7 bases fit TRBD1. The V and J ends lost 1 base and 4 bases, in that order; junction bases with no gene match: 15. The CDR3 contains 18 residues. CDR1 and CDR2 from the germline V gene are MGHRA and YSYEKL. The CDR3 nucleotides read TGCGCCAGCAGCCAAGTTCTCCCGCTACAGGGGAGGGGCTATGGCTACACCTTC. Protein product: CASSQVLPLQGRGYGYTF.

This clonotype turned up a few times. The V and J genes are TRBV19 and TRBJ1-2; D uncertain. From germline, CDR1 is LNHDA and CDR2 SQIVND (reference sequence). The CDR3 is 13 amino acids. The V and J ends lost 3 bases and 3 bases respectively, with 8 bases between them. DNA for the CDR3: TGTGCCAGTAGTATCACCGGCTACTATGGCTACACCTTC. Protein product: CASSITGYYGYTF.

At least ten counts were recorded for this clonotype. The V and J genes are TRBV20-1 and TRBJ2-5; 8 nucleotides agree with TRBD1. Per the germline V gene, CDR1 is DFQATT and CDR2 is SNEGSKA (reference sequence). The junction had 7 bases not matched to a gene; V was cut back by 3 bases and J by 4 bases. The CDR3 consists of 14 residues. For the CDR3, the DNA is TGCAGTGCTAGGGAAGACAGGGGTGGAGAGACCCAGTACTTC. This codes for CSAREDRGGETQYF.

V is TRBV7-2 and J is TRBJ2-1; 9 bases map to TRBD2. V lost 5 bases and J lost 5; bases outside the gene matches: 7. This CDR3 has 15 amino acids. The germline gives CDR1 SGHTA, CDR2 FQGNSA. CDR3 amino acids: CASSPGQRGDNEQFF. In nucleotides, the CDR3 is TGTGCCAGCAGCCCGGGCCAGCGGGGGGACAATGAGCAGTTCTTC. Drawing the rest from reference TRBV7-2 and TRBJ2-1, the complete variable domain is GAGVSQSPSNKVTEKGKDVELRCDPISGHTALYWYRQSLGQGLEFLIYFQGNSAPDKSGLPSDRFSAERTGGSVSTLTIQRTQQEDSAVYLCASSPGQRGDNEQFFGPGTRLTVL.

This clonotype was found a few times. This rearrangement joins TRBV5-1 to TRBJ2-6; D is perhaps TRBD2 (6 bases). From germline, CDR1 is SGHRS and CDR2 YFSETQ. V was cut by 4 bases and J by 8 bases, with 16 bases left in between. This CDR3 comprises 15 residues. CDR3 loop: CASSVAAGRTNVLTF. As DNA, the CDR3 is TGCGCCAGCAGCGTCGCGGCGGGGCGAACCAACGTCCTGACTTTC.

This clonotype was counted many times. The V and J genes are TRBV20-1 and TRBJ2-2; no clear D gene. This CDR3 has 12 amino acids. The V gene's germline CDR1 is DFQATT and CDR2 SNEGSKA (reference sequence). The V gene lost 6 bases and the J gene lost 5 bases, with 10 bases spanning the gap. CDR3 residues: CSAPQETGELFF. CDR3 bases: TGCAGTGCCCCTCAGGAGACCGGGGAGCTGTTTTTT.

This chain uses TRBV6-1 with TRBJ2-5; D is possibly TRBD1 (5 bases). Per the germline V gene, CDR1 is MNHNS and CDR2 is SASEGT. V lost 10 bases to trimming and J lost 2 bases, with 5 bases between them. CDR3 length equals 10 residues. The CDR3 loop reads CATGQETQYF. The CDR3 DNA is TGTGCCACAGGGCAAGAGACCCAGTACTTC.

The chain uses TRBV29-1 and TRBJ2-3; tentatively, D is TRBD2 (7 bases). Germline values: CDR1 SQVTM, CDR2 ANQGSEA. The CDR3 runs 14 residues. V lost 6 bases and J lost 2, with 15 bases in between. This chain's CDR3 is CSVGGAPFTDTQYF. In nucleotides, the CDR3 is TGCAGCGTGGGGGGGGCCCCCTTCACAGATACGCAGTATTTT.

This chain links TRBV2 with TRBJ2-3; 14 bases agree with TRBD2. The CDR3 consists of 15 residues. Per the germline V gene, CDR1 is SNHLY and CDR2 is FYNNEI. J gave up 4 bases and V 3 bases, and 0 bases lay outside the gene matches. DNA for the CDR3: TGTGCCAGCAGTGAGACTAGCGGGGGGGCAGATACGCAGTATTTT. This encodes CASSETSGGADTQYF.

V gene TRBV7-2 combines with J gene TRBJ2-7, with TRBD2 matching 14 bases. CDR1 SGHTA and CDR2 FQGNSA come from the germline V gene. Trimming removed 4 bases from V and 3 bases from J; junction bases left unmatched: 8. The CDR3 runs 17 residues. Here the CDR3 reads CASSSRGLAGEVYEQYF. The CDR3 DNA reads TGTGCCAGCAGCTCCCGGGGACTAGCGGGAGAGGTCTACGAGCAGTACTTC.

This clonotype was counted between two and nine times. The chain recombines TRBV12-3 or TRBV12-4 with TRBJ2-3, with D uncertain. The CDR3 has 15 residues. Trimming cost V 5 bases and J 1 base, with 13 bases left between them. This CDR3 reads CASSMTPSGTDTQYF. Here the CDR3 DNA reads TGTGCCAGCAGTATGACGCCATCGGGCACAGATACGCAGTATTTT.

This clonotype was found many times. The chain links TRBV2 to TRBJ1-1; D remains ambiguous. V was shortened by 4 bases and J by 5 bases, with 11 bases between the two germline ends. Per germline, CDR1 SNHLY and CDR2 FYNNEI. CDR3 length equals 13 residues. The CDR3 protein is CASSAGPGTEAFF. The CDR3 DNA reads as TGTGCCAGCAGTGCCGGGCCCGGGACTGAAGCTTTCTTT. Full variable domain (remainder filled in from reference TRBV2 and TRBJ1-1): EPEVTQTPSHQVTQMGQEVILRCVPISNHLYFYWYRQILGQKVEFLVSFYNNEISEKSEIFDDQFSVERPDGSNFTLKIRSTKLEDSAMYFCASSAGPGTEAFFGQGTRLTVV.